This T cell receptor beta chain was observed in a study of a mutant IDH1 vaccine in newly diagnosed glioma. Study context: Patients had received radiotherapy, temozolomide, or both previously, most receiving both.

Findings and limits, study-wide: Seemingly, top peripheral T cell clonotype changes bore no relation to pseudoprogression. Altogether, 93.3% of patients exhibited vaccine-induced immune responses.

Some clones are missing from TCRdb's copy, which holds only in-frame ones; the method was immunoSEQ multiplex PCR. This repertoire shows tens of thousands of clones, approximately 91% found once; its top ten account for over 2.5%. Indicated time point: baseline, week 1 (first vaccination visit). Treatment described: pre-vaccination baseline after standard-of-care therapy. New WHO grade 3 or 4 astrocytomas that were IDH1-mutant and ATRX-lost had been found in donors. Details on this clone: Its specificity is unknown.

Deletions cut 1 base from V and 5 bases from J, with 11 bases between. The CDR3 spans 14 residues. Germline V gene lookup returns CDR1 LNHNV and CDR2 YYDKDF (reference sequence). The gene calls are TRBV15 and TRBJ2-5, with a weak D call TRBD2 (6 bases). Sample: PBMCs, taken from a glioma patient treated with radiotherapy, temozolomide or both. This sequence was found in a man aged 45-60 years with glioma. In nucleotides, the CDR3 is TGTGCCACCAGCAGAGTTGGGGCGGGGGAGACCCAGTACTTC. It is translated as CATSRVGAGETQYF.